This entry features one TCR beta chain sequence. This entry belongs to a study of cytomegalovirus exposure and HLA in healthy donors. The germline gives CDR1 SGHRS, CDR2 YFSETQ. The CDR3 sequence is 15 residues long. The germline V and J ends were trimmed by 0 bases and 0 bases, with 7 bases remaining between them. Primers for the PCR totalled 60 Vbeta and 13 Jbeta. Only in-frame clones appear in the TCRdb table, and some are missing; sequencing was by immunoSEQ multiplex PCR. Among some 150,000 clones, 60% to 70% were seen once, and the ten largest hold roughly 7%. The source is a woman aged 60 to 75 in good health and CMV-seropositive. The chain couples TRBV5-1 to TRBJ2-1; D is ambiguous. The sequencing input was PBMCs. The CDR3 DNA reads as TGCGCCAGCAGCTTGGGCGTGAGCTCCTACAATGAGCAGTTCTTC. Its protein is CASSLGVSSYNEQFF.